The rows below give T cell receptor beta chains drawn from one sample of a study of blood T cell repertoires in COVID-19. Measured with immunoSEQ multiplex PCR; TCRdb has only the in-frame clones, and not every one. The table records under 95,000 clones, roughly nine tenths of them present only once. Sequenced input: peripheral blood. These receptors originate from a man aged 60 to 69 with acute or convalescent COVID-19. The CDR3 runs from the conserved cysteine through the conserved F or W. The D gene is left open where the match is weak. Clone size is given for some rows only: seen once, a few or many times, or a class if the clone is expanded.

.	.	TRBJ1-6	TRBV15	CATSRDGSRAGSPLHF	TGTGCCACCAGCAGAGATGGGAGTAGGGCTGGTTCACCCCTCCACTTT
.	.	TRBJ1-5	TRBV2	CASSEALPVSNQPQHF	TGTGCCAGCAGTGAAGCGCTTCCGGTTAGCAATCAGCCCCAGCATTTT
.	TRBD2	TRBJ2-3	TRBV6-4	CASSDVGLAGGRTDTQYF	TGTGCCAGCAGTGACGTAGGACTAGCGGGGGGTCGCACAGATACGCAGTATTTT
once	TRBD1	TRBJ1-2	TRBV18	CASSRRQLRTGGKEYGYTF	TGTGCCAGCTCACGCCGCCAATTAAGGACAGGGGGGAAAGAGTATGGCTACACCTTC
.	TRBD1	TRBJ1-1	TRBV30	CAWSSGGIAEAFF	TGTGCCTGGAGTTCAGGGGGCATAGCTGAAGCTTTCTTT
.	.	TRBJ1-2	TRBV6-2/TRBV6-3	CASSSIGMNGYTF	TGTGCCAGCAGTTCTATCGGGATGAATGGCTACACCTTC
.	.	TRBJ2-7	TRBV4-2	CASSPGTHYEQYF	TGTGCCAGCAGTCCCGGGACACACTACGAGCAGTACTTC
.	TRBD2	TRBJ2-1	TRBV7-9	CASSSGTSEGEQFF	TGTGCCAGCAGCTCCGGGACTAGCGAGGGTGAGCAGTTCTTC
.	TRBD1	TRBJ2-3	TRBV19	CATRTGGTDTQYF	TGTGCCACCCGGACAGGGGGGACAGATACGCAGTATTTT
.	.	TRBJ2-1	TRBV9	CASSVGPLSEGSDYNEQFF	TGTGCCAGCAGCGTAGGACCTCTTTCTGAGGGATCAGATTACAATGAGCAGTTCTTC
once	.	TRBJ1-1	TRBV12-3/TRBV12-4	CASSLRESTEAFF	TGTGCCAGCAGTTTAAGGGAGAGCACTGAAGCTTTCTTT
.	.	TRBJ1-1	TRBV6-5	CAEGKADTEAFF	TGTGCCGAGGGCAAGGCAGACACTGAAGCTTTCTTT
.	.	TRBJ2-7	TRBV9	CASSVAASSGYEQYF	TGTGCCAGCAGCGTAGCGGCTAGCTCGGGCTACGAGCAGTACTTC
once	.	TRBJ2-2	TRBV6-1	CASSDQGPTGELFF	TGTGCCAGCAGTGACCAGGGTCCCACCGGGGAGCTGTTTTTT
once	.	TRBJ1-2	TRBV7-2	CASSLSGQNYGYTF	TGTGCCAGCAGCTTGTCTGGACAGAACTATGGCTACACCTTC
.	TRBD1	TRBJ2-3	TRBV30	CAWKTGTGFTDTQYF	TGTGCCTGGAAGACCGGGACAGGTTTCACAGATACGCAGTATTTT
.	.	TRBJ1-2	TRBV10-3	CAIRIIRGGNYGYTF	TGTGCCATCAGAATCATCAGGGGCGGGAACTATGGCTACACCTTC
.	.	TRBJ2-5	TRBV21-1	CAPSGGASSETQYF	TGTGCCCCCTCGGGGGGGGCTAGTTCGGAGACCCAGTACTTC
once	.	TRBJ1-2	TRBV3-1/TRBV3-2	CASSQGADGTPFF	TGTGCCAGCAGCCAAGGAGCCGATGGGACACCATTCTTC
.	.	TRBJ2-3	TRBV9	CASSVLLAGTDTQYF	TGTGCCAGCAGCGTATTGTTAGCGGGCACAGATACGCAGTATTTT
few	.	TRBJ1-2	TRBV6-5	CASSYSGGGYTF	TGTGCCAGCAGTTACTCTGGGGGCGGCTACACCTTC
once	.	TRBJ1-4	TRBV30	CAWSVLSGEGEKLFF	TGTGCCTGGAGTGTACTTTCAGGGGAGGGGGAAAAACTGTTTTTT
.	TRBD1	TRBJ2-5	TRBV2	CASSDDRGTQETQYF	TGTGCCAGCAGTGACGACAGGGGTACCCAAGAGACCCAGTACTTC
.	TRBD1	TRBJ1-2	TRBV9	CASSVNTGEAAF	TGTGCCAGCAGCGTTAATACAGGGGAGGCGGCCTTC
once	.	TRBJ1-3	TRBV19	CASSIPISGNTIYF	TGTGCCAGTAGTATCCCCATCTCTGGAAACACCATATATTTT
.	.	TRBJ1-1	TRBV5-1	CASSLLTRVGTEAFF	TGCGCCAGCAGCTTACTTACCAGGGTGGGCACTGAAGCTTTCTTT
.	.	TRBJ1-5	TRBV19	CASSPGDNQPQHF	TGTGCCAGTAGTCCAGGGGACAATCAGCCCCAGCATTTT
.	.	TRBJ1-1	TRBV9	CASSVGSGGGNTEAFF	TGTGCCAGCAGCGTAGGGTCCGGGGGTGGGAACACTGAAGCTTTCTTT
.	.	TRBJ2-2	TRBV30	CAWSVITPNTGELFF	TGTGCCTGGAGTGTAATTACTCCGAACACCGGGGAGCTGTTTTTT
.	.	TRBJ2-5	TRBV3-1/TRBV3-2	CASSLGLEETQYF	TGTGCCAGCAGCTTGGGACTGGAAGAGACCCAGTACTTC
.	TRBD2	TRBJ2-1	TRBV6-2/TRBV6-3	CASSHSERGGKNEQFF	TGTGCCAGCAGCCACTCCGAGCGGGGGGGCAAAAATGAGCAGTTCTTC
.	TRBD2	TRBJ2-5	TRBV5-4	CASSFTSGDPQETQYF	TGTGCCAGCAGCTTTACTAGCGGGGATCCACAAGAGACCCAGTACTTC
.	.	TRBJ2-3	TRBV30	CAWSVGQKTIRTDTQYF	TGTGCCTGGAGTGTTGGACAGAAAACTATCCGCACAGATACGCAGTATTTT